One sample yielded the 23 T cell receptor beta chains listed below, sequenced in a study of cytotoxic CD8 clonotypes in ibrutinib-treated CLL. Profiled with immunoSEQ multiplex PCR; TCRdb holds only in-frame clones, not every one. The sample records about 17,000 clones, about 61% being singletons. Sequences were derived from PBMCs, sampled after 12 months of ibrutinib treatment. All receptors come from a human donor with chronic lymphocytic leukemia.

The chain employs TRBV28 and TRBJ1-1; maybe TRBD1 (5 bases). Germline V CDR1 and CDR2: MDHEN, SYDVKM. This CDR3 has 16 residues. V was trimmed by 3 bases and J by 4 bases, leaving 18 bases between them. The CDR3 sequence is CASSFPIGGEGTEAFF. CDR3 bases: TGTGCCAGCAGTTTCCCAATTGGGGGGGAAGGCACTGAAGCTTTCTTT.

Only a few counts were recorded for this clone. V gene TRBV27 combines with J gene TRBJ2-7; perhaps D is TRBD1 or TRBD2 (5 bases each). The CDR3 sequence is 14 residues long. Germline V lookup: CDR1 MNHEY, CDR2 SMNVEV (reference sequence). V dropped 5 bases and J dropped 3 bases, with 14 bases sitting between them. CDR3 sequence reads: CASSLRGDIYEQYF. Written as DNA, the CDR3 is TGTGCCAGCAGTCTCCGGGGCGACATCTACGAGCAGTACTTC.

The table lists this clone with a count of one. The gene calls are TRBV6-5 and TRBJ2-3; either TRBD1 or TRBD2 may supply D (5 bases each). The germline V gene has CDR1 MNHEY and CDR2 SVGAGI. Trimming took off 8 bases at V and 3 bases at J, with 15 bases between the two ends. CDR3 length: 14 residues. In nucleotides, the CDR3 is TGTGCCAGCGAGTCGGGGCTCGGGACAGATACGCAGTATTTT. Amino acids: CASESGLGTDTQYF.

This rearrangement joins TRBV5-1 to TRBJ2-7; the D is unclear. V lost 0 bases and J lost 7, with 11 bases in between. This CDR3 spans 13 amino acids. Germline loops: CDR1 SGHRS, CDR2 YFSETQ. CDR3 protein: CASSLDEAREQYF. CDR3 bases: TGCGCCAGCAGCTTGGATGAGGCCCGGGAGCAGTACTTC. Using reference TRBV5-1 and TRBJ2-7 for the parts outside the CDR3, the full variable domain is KAGVTQTPRYLIKTRGQQVTLSCSPISGHRSVSWYQQTPGQGLQFLFEYFSETQRNKGNFPGRFSGRQFSNSRSEMNVSTLELGDSALYLCASSLDEAREQYFGPGTRLTVT.

In its sample, this clone was seen a few times. The V and J genes are TRBV7-9 and TRBJ1-3; D perhaps matches TRBD1 (6 bases). V lost 1 base and J lost 3, with 13 bases in between. Germline CDR1 and CDR2: SEHNR and FQNEAQ (reference sequence). The CDR3 consists of 16 residues. The CDR3 is CASSLGIAGDGNTIYF. The CDR3 nucleotides read TGTGCCAGCAGCTTAGGAATTGCAGGGGATGGAAACACCATATATTTT.

This CDR3 reads CASSDSNAGDTDTQYF. The CDR3 DNA follows: TGTGCCAGCAGTGACTCGAATGCCGGCGACACAGATACGCAGTATTTT. This sequence joins TRBV6-4 and TRBJ2-3; D unresolved. V was shortened by 0 bases and J by 2 bases, with 12 bases between the two germline ends. The CDR3 runs to 16 residues. Germline values: CDR1 MRHNA, CDR2 SNTAGT.

The rearrangement joins TRBV18 to TRBJ2-1, with TRBD2 matching over 10 bases. CDR1 and CDR2 (germline): KGHSH, LQKENI. The CDR3 length is 17 residues. The junction had 8 bases not matched to a gene; V was cut back by 1 base and J by 5 bases. CDR3 region: CASSPRLAGVGDNEQFF. The CDR3 DNA sequence: TGTGCCAGCTCACCACGGCTAGCGGGAGTGGGTGACAATGAGCAGTTCTTC.

The chain uses TRBV27 and TRBJ2-3; 7 bases match TRBD1. Germline CDR1 is MNHEY and CDR2 is SMNVEV (reference sequence). Trimming took 1 base from V and 6 from J; bases not matched to a gene: 7. This CDR3 is 15 amino acids long. In nucleotides, the CDR3 is TGTGCCAGCAGTTTATTGGGCAGGGGGAGTGATACGCAGTATTTT. This translates into CASSLLGRGSDTQYF.

Only a few counts were recorded for this clone. The chain is built from TRBV28 and TRBJ2-4, with 10 bases matching TRBD2. The germline V gene has CDR1 MDHEN and CDR2 SYDVKM. This CDR3 comprises 14 residues. Trimming removed 2 bases from V and 16 bases from J; junction bases left unmatched: 11. DNA for the CDR3: TGTGCCAGCAGTTTAGTCAGCGGGAGGGCCGATCAATACTTC. This codes for CASSLVSGRADQYF.

The rearrangement joins TRBV10-1 to TRBJ2-3; 7 positions match TRBD2. V dropped 2 bases and J dropped 5; count of bases not matched to a gene: 1. The length of the CDR3 is 13 residues. CDR1 is WNHNN, CDR2 SYGVQD, per germline (reference sequence). DNA of the CDR3: TGCGCCAGCAGTGAGGGGGGGGAAGATACGCAGTATTTT. It yields the protein CASSEGGEDTQYF.

The chain joins TRBV30 to TRBJ2-1; D is unresolved. The germline gives CDR1 GTSNPN, CDR2 SVGIG (reference sequence). The CDR3 is made up of 13 amino acids. V gave up 0 bases and J gave up 9 bases, with 12 bases separating them. CDR3 DNA: TGTGCCTGGAGTGTGGGTAGGTCTCGTGAGCAGTTCTTC. Residues: CAWSVGRSREQFF.

The rearrangement uses TRBV5-4 and TRBJ2-5; TRBD1 agrees at 8 bases. The CDR3 spans 13 residues. Germline V gene sequence: CDR1 SGHNT, CDR2 YYREEE (reference sequence). The junction had 0 bases not matched to a gene; V was cut back by 1 base and J by 4 bases. The CDR3 DNA reads as TGTGCCAGCAGCTTGACAGGGGGAGAGACCCAGTACTTC. This encodes CASSLTGGETQYF. The full variable domain, its missing parts supplied by reference TRBV5-4 and TRBJ2-5, is ETGVTQSPTHLIKTRGQQVTLRCSSQSGHNTVSWYQQALGQGPQFIFQYYREEENGRGNFPPRFSGLQFPNYSSELNVNALELDDSALYLCASSLTGGETQYFGPGTRLLVL.

The V call is TRBV11-2, the J call TRBJ2-2; D is possibly TRBD1 or TRBD2 (6 bases each). The CDR3 contains 15 residues. V was clipped by 5 bases and J by 3 bases, with 13 bases between them. The germline V gene encodes CDR1 SGHAT and CDR2 FQNNGV. CDR3 in amino acids: CASSPLRGDTGELFF. The CDR3 DNA sequence: TGTGCCAGCAGCCCATTGAGGGGGGACACCGGGGAGCTGTTTTTT.

This chain joins TRBV4-2 and TRBJ2-6; 12 nucleotides align to TRBD1. The CDR3 has 19 amino acids. V gave up 3 bases and J gave up 4 bases; unmatched junction bases: 10. Per the germline V gene, CDR1 is LGHNA and CDR2 is YNFKEQ. CDR3 nucleotide sequence: TGTGCCAGCAGCCAGCATCCGGGACAGGGGGCTAGGGGGGCCAACGTCCTGACTTTC. As protein: CASSQHPGQGARGANVLTF.

This clone was picked up a small number of times. Additional DNA sequences in this sample encode the identical CDR3. The chain combines TRBV2 with TRBJ2-1; D is unclear. Trimming removed 4 bases at V and 4 bases at J, with 5 bases between. The V gene's germline CDR1 is SNHLY and CDR2 FYNNEI. The CDR3 consists of 12 residues. CDR3: CASSGPYNEQFF. As DNA, the CDR3 is TGTGCCAGCAGTGGTCCGTACAATGAGCAGTTCTTC.

This clone has just a few counts. V usage is TRBV19 and J usage is TRBJ1-1; 7 nucleotides line up with TRBD1. The CDR3 is 15 amino acids. V trimming: 5 bases; J trimming: 0 bases; junction bases outside the gene matches: 6. Looked up from germline, CDR1 is LNHDA and CDR2 is SQIVND (reference sequence). CDR3 sequence reads: CASSVMGQMNTEAFF. DNA of the CDR3: TGTGCCAGTAGTGTAATGGGACAGATGAACACTGAAGCTTTCTTT.

The rearrangement links TRBV7-6 to TRBJ2-1; D gene ambiguous. Germline loops: CDR1 SGHVS, CDR2 FNYEAQ. The CDR3 consists of 15 residues. Trimming left V 5 bases short and J 0 bases short, with 11 bases between. CDR3 sequence: CASSRVHSSYNEQFF. In DNA form, the CDR3 reads TGTGCCAGCAGCCGTGTCCACAGCTCCTACAATGAGCAGTTCTTC.

The rearrangement links TRBV28 to TRBJ1-5; 8 bases are a match to TRBD1. Per the germline V gene, CDR1 is MDHEN and CDR2 is SYDVKM. J lost 0 bases, V lost 5 bases, and 9 bases had no gene match. The CDR3 is 17 amino acids. In DNA, the CDR3 is TGTGCCAGCAGTACTCGCCGGACAGGGTATAGCAATCAGCCCCAGCATTTT. Its translation is CASSTRRTGYSNQPQHF.

The chain recombines TRBV28 with TRBJ1-1; D gene uncertain. The CDR3 covers 14 residues. Trimming removed 1 base from V and 0 bases from J, with 6 bases in between. CDR1 is MDHEN and CDR2 is SYDVKM in the germline V gene. The CDR3 loop is CASSLSDLNTEAFF. As DNA, the CDR3 is TGTGCCAGCAGTTTATCGGACTTGAACACTGAAGCTTTCTTT.

This clone was seen just once. V gene TRBV29-1 combines with J gene TRBJ1-2; D is unclear. The germline V gene has CDR1 SQVTM and CDR2 ANQGSEA. V was cut by 3 bases and J by 3 bases, with 11 bases left in between. The length of the CDR3 is 13 residues. The CDR3 region has the DNA TGCAGCGTTGAGGTGGGAGTAGACTATGGCTACACCTTC. It codes for CSVEVGVDYGYTF.

V is TRBV30 and J is TRBJ2-5; 9 bases are a match to TRBD1. CDR3 size: 12 residues. Germline CDR1 reads GTSNPN; CDR2 reads SVGIG (reference sequence). V gave up 5 bases and J gave up 4 bases; unmatched junction bases: 2. DNA for the CDR3: TGTGCCTGGGAGACAGGGGGAGAGACCCAGTACTTC. This gives the protein CAWETGGETQYF.

This clone came up a few times. The CDR3 reads CASSSGTMVNTQYF. The DNA for the CDR3 is TGTGCCAGCAGCTCCGGGACTATGGTAAATACGCAGTATTTT. V and J are TRBV5-4 and TRBJ2-3; 7 nucleotides line up with TRBD2. The CDR3 is made up of 14 amino acids. Germline CDR1 SGHNT, CDR2 YYREEE (reference sequence). V lost 3 bases and J lost 7; bases outside the gene matches: 8.

The V and J genes are TRBV19 and TRBJ1-2; the match to TRBD1 covers 9 bases. The CDR3 length is 13 residues. Germline values: CDR1 LNHDA, CDR2 SQIVND (reference sequence). V was pared by 10 bases and J by 6 bases, with 9 bases of the junction left unmatched. For the CDR3, the DNA is TGTGCCACCGGGGACAGGGAAAATGATGGCTACACCTTC. This sequence encodes CATGDRENDGYTF.